This T cell receptor (beta chain) was observed in a study of tissue T cells after allogeneic stem cell transplantation. V lost 1 base to trimming and J lost 5 bases, with 17 bases between them. The CDR3 sequence is 16 residues long. Germline CDR1 LGHDT, CDR2 YNNKEL (reference sequence). The data were produced by immunoSEQ multiplex PCR, yet TCRdb's version contains in-frame clones alone and is incomplete. The sample includes 4,000 to 5,000 clones, roughly 60% of them seen just once. The chain recombines TRBV3-1 (or the pseudogene TRBV3-2) with TRBJ2-5; either TRBD1 or TRBD2 may fit D (5 bases each). The input for sequencing was tissue from the esophagus, taken at autopsy. This receptor was obtained from a female donor older than 55 with lung cancer. CDR3 sequence (DNA): TGTGCCAGCAGCCAAGCCTCCGGGGCATTGATGGAGACCCAGTACTTC. Translated, it gives CASSQASGALMETQYF.